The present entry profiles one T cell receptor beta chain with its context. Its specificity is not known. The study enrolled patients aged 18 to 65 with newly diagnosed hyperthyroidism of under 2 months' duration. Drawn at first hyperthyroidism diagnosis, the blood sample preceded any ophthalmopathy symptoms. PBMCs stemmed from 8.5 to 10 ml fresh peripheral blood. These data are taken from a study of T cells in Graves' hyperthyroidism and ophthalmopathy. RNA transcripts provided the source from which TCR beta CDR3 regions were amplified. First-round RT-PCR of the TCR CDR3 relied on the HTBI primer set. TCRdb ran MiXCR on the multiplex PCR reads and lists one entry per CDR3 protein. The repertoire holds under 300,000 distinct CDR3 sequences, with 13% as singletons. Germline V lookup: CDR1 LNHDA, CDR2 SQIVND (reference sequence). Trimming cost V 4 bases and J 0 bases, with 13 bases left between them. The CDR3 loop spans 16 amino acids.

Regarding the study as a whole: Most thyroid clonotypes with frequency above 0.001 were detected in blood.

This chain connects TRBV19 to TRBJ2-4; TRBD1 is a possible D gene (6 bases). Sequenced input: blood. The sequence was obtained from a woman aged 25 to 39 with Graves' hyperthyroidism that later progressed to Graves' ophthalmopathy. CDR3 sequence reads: CASSKDSPLAKNIQYF. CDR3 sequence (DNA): TGTGCCAGTAGTAAGGACAGTCCTTTAGCCAAAAACATTCAGTACTTC.